This T cell receptor beta chain was recovered during a study of long-term antiretroviral therapy in people with HIV. Study outcomes and limitations: Relative to transplant donor controls, diversity remained lower despite increasing after ART.

The germline CDR1 and CDR2 sequences are MGHRA and YSYEKL. Trimming shortened V by 1 base and J by 4 bases, and 16 bases separated the two germline ends. The CDR3 runs to 16 residues. Running of the v3.0 immunoSEQ assay took place at survey level. Here immunoSEQ multiplex PCR was the method, and the copy in TCRdb shows in-frame clones only, minus some. The table includes some 21,000 clones, almost 85% detected once. With respect to this clone: Its antigen remains unknown.

Here the sequenced sample was unsorted PBMCs, taken 0.3 years after starting antiretroviral therapy. The rearrangement joins TRBV4-1 to TRBJ1-1; D is ambiguous. The TCR comes from a middle-aged man with HIV. The CDR3 DNA follows: TGCGCCAGCAGCCAAGCGGAGGGAAGGGTGAGCACTGAAGCTTTCTTT. Protein: CASSQAEGRVSTEAFF.